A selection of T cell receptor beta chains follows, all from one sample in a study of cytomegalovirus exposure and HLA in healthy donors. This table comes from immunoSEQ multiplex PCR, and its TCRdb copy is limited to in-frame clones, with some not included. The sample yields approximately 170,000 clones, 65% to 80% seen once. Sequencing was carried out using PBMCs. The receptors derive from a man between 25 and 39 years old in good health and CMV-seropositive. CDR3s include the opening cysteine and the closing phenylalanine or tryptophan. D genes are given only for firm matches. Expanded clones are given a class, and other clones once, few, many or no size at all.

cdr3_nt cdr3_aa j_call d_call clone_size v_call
TGTGCCAGTAGTATTTCCTGGCGGGAGGGCGTAGAGACCCAGTACTTC CASSISWREGVETQYF TRBJ2-5 TRBD2 NA TRBV19
TGTGCCAGCAGCTTAGGACAGGCAAACGAGCAGTACTTC CASSLGQANEQYF TRBJ2-7 TRBD1 NA TRBV7-3
TGTGCCAGCAGCTTGAGCCAGGGGGCGAACCACGAGCAGTACTTC CASSLSQGANHEQYF TRBJ2-7 TRBD1 NA TRBV5-5
TGCGCCAGCAGCCCCCTGTGGGAGAGCACAGATACGCAGTATTTT CASSPLWESTDTQYF TRBJ2-3 NA NA TRBV4-1
TGTGCCAGCTCACCGGGGGGAGGGCCAACAGATACGCAGTATTTT CASSPGGGPTDTQYF TRBJ2-3 TRBD2 NA TRBV18
TGTTCCAGCAGCCACCCCCGACGATCAGGGTGGGAGGATGGCTACACCTTC CSSSHPRRSGWEDGYTF TRBJ1-2 NA NA TRBV7-9
TGTGCCAGCAGCCCTCCTTCTAGCGGGTGGAGACAAGAGACCCAGTACTTC CASSPPSSGWRQETQYF TRBJ2-5 TRBD2 few TRBV7-2
TGTTTATCGGGAGATGGTGAAAAACTGTTTTTT CLSGDGEKLFF TRBJ1-4 NA NA TRBV18
TGTGCCAGCAGCGTAGGAGGGACAGCGAACACCGGGGAGCTGTTTTTT CASSVGGTANTGELFF TRBJ2-2 TRBD1 NA TRBV9
TGTGCCAGCAGCTTAGCGGTTGTTGGGGGGTCGAGGGAGCAGTACTTC CASSLAVVGGSREQYF TRBJ2-7 NA NA TRBV7-2
TGTGCCAGCAGCACCCAATACAGGGCGTGGAGCTCCTACGAGCAGTACTTC CASSTQYRAWSSYEQYF TRBJ2-7 NA NA TRBV7-2
TGTGCCAGTAGTGCACAACAGGGGGCGCGCAATCAGCCCCAGCATTTT CASSAQQGARNQPQHF TRBJ1-5 TRBD1 NA TRBV19
TGTGCCAGCAGACCCGAAGGTATCAGAGGTGCCGTGAACACTGAAGCTTTCTTT CASRPEGIRGAVNTEAFF TRBJ1-1 NA NA TRBV25-1
TGTGCCTTCCGAAGGGGGCCCGATCTAAACTACGAGCAGTACTTC CAFRRGPDLNYEQYF TRBJ2-7 TRBD1 few TRBV10-3
TGTGCCAGCAGCCCAGGACTGTTGGGTGAAGAGACCCAGTACTTC CASSPGLLGEETQYF TRBJ2-5 NA NA TRBV9
TGCGCCAGCAGCCAAGATCCCGGACTAGCGGGTATCTCCTACGAGCAGTACTTC CASSQDPGLAGISYEQYF TRBJ2-7 TRBD2 once TRBV4-1
TGTGCCAGCAGCCCCGGGAGGGGAGGGTCAGAGACCCAGTACTTC CASSPGRGGSETQYF TRBJ2-5 TRBD2 NA TRBV7-9
TGTGCCAGCAGCTTAGGTCCTAGCGGGGGGCTCCAAGAGACCCAGTACTTC CASSLGPSGGLQETQYF TRBJ2-5 TRBD2 NA TRBV7-2
TGTGCCAGCAGTTTGGTATCCCCGGTGAGCAATCAGCCCCAGCATTTT CASSLVSPVSNQPQHF TRBJ1-5 NA NA TRBV27
TGTGCCAGCAGCGTCAGCTGGGGGCTGGCCGGGGAGCTGTTTTTT CASSVSWGLAGELFF TRBJ2-2 NA NA TRBV9
TGTGCCAGCAGCTACAGGAACACTGAAGCTTTCTTT CASSYRNTEAFF TRBJ1-1 NA NA TRBV7-9
TGTTCCAGCAGCCGGACCAGAGGGGGCTACACCTTC CSSSRTRGGYTF TRBJ1-2 NA NA TRBV7-3
TGTGCCAGCAGTTACCTAGCGGGGGGCTCCGGGGAGCTGTTTTTT CASSYLAGGSGELFF TRBJ2-2 TRBD2 NA TRBV6-6
TGTGCCAGCAGTTACTCGACAGGACAAGGTACCTACGAGCAGTACTTC CASSYSTGQGTYEQYF TRBJ2-7 NA NA TRBV6-6
TGTGCCAGCCTAATGGGGCGGACAGGGGCGAACACCGGGGAGCTGTTTTTT CASLMGRTGANTGELFF TRBJ2-2 TRBD1 NA TRBV2
TGCAGTGCCTGGACTAGCCCCGAGCAGTACTTC CSAWTSPEQYF TRBJ2-7 TRBD2 NA TRBV20-1
TGTGCCAGCAGCTCAGGCCGCCAGGGATCCACCGGGGAGCTGTTTTTT CASSSGRQGSTGELFF TRBJ2-2 NA NA TRBV13
TGTGCCAGTAGTATGGGGACAGGGATAAGCTATGGCTACACCTTC CASSMGTGISYGYTF TRBJ1-2 TRBD1 NA TRBV19
TGTGCCATCAGGTCTGGGGGCGAGCGGCGTATTACCTACGAGCAGTACTTC CAIRSGGERRITYEQYF TRBJ2-7 NA NA TRBV10-3
TGCGCCAGCGGGGACAGGGGCTATGAGAACACTGAAGCTTTCTTT CASGDRGYENTEAFF TRBJ1-1 TRBD1 few TRBV10-1
TGTGCCAGCAGGGGTAGCGGGAGGGTCACAGATACGCAGTATTTT CASRGSGRVTDTQYF TRBJ2-3 TRBD2 NA TRBV6-5
TGTGCCAGCAGTGAAACCGGGACAGGGGGATCGGGCTACACCTTC CASSETGTGGSGYTF TRBJ1-2 TRBD1 NA TRBV2
TGTGCCACCCTCCCGGGACAGAACTATAATTCACCCCTCCACTTT CATLPGQNYNSPLHF TRBJ1-6 TRBD1 NA TRBV10-3
TGTGCCAGCAGCGTGGGCGGGAGCCCCACCGGGGAGCTGTTTTTT CASSVGGSPTGELFF TRBJ2-2 TRBD2 NA TRBV9
TGCGCCAGCAGCCCCCGGCAGGATGGAGGGGAGCTGTTTTTT CASSPRQDGGELFF TRBJ2-2 NA NA TRBV5-1
TGTGCCAGCACCGCGAGCGTGGGCACAGATACGCAGTATTTT CASTASVGTDTQYF TRBJ2-3 NA NA TRBV11-2
TGTGCCTGGAACTCGGAAGCGGCGTCCTACGAGCAGTACTTC CAWNSEAASYEQYF TRBJ2-7 NA NA TRBV30
TGTGCCACCTGGGACAGCGTCACACGACTAGCGGGGGGGGTAAAGACCCAGTACTTC CATWDSVTRLAGGVKTQYF TRBJ2-5 TRBD2 once TRBV5-4
TGTGCCATCAGTGCGGCAGGGGGTATGGCCACTGAAGCTTTCTTT CAISAAGGMATEAFF TRBJ1-1 TRBD1 NA TRBV10-3
TGTGCCAGCAGCTTCCTGACTGGGGCCTCCTACGAGCAGTACTTC CASSFLTGASYEQYF TRBJ2-7 NA NA TRBV5-4
TGTGCCAGTAGTATCGGCCTAGCGGGGGGAACAGATACGCAGTATTTT CASSIGLAGGTDTQYF TRBJ2-3 TRBD2 NA TRBV19
TGCGCCAGCAGCCAAGACTCTGGGAGGCTAGAGGTCGACACAGATACGCAGTATTTT CASSQDSGRLEVDTDTQYF TRBJ2-3 NA NA TRBV4-3
TGTGCCAGCAGGGGCCGGGGAGCCTACGAGCAGTACTTC CASRGRGAYEQYF TRBJ2-7 NA few TRBV6-1
TGCGCCAGCAGCCAAATGCGGGGGGGAGGCAATGAGCAGTTCTTC CASSQMRGGGNEQFF TRBJ2-1 TRBD2 few TRBV4-3
TGTGCCAGCAGCCTAGCGGCGACAGGGGTTGACACCGGGGAGCTGTTTTTT CASSLAATGVDTGELFF TRBJ2-2 NA NA TRBV7-9
TGCGCCAGCAGCTTATTGGACAGATATGGCTACACCTTC CASSLLDRYGYTF TRBJ1-2 NA few TRBV5-1
TGTGCCAGCATCGAGGGCGGGAGGTACGAGCAGTACTTC CASIEGGRYEQYF TRBJ2-7 TRBD2 NA TRBV28
TGTGCCAGCAGCTTAGTTGCGGGAGGGCTGGAGACCCAGTACTTC CASSLVAGGLETQYF TRBJ2-5 TRBD2 NA TRBV11-3
TGTGCCAGCCGGAGGGACAGGGGCTACGAGCAGTACTTC CASRRDRGYEQYF TRBJ2-7 TRBD1 once TRBV6-6
TGTGCCTCAGACAGGAACACTGAAGCTTTCTTT CASDRNTEAFF TRBJ1-1 NA NA TRBV30
TGTGCCAGCAGCCCCCCGTACGCGCTTTCTGGAAACACCATATATTTT CASSPPYALSGNTIYF TRBJ1-3 NA NA TRBV7-6
TGTGCCAGCTCCCCAAGGGGGCCAGGCTCCTACGAGCAGTACTTC CASSPRGPGSYEQYF TRBJ2-7 TRBD1 NA TRBV18
TGTGCCAGCAGCTTAGTACTAGCGGGGCACTCCTACAATGAGCAGTTCTTC CASSLVLAGHSYNEQFF TRBJ2-1 TRBD2 once TRBV7-2
TGTGCCAGTAGTACAGGACAGGACACCTGGTACAATGAGCAGTTCTTC CASSTGQDTWYNEQFF TRBJ2-1 TRBD1 few TRBV19
TGTGCCTCCTCACGAGGAGATACGCAGTATTTT CASSRGDTQYF TRBJ2-3 NA NA TRBV2